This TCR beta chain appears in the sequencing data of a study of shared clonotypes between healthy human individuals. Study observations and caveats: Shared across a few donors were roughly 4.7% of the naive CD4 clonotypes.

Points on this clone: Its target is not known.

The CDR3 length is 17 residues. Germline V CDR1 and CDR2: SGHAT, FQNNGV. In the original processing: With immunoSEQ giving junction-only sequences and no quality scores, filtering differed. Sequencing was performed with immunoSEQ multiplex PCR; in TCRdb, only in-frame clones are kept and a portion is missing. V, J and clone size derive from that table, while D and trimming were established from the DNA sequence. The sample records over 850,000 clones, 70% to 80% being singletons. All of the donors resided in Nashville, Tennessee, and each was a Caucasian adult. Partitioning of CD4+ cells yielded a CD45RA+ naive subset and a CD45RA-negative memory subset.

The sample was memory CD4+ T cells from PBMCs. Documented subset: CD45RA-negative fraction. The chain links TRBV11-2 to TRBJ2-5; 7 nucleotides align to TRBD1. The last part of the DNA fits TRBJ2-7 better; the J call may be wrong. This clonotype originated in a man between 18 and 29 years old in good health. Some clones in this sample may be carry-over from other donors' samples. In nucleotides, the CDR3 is TGTGCCAGCAGCCTAGGGACCGGGACAGATGACTCCTACGAGCAGTACTTC. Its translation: CASSLGTGTDDSYEQYF.